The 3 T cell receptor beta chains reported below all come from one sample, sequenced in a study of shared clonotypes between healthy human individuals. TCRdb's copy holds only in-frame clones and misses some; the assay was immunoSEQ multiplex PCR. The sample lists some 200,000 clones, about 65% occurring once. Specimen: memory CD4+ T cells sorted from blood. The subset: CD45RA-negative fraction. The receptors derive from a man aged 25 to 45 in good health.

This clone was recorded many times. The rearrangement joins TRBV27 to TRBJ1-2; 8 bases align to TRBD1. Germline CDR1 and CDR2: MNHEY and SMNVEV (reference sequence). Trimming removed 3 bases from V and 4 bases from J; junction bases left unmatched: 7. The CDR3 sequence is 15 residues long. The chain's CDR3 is CASSFSDRVSYGYTF. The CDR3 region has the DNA TGTGCCAGCAGTTTCTCGGACAGGGTGTCCTATGGCTACACCTTC.

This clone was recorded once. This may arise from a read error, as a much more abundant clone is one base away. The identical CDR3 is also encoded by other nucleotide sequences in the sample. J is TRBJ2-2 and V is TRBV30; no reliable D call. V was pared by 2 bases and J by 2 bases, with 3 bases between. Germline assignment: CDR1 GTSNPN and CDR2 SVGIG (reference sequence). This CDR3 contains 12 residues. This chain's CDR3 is CAWSPNTGELFF. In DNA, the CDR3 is TGTGCCTGGAGTCCCAACACCGGGGAGCTGTTTTTT.

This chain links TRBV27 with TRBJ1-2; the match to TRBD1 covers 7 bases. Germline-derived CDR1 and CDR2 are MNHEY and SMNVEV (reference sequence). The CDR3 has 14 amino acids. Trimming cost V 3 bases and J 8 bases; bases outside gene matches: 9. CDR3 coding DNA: TGTGCCAGCAGTTTCGCGGGACAGATGGGCGGCTACACCTTC. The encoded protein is CASSFAGQMGGYTF.